Following are 26 T cell receptor beta chains from one sample sequenced in a study of blood T cell repertoires in COVID-19. Clones were sequenced by immunoSEQ multiplex PCR, and TCRdb holds only the in-frame ones, with some missing. The sample lists 250,000 to 350,000 clones, more than 80% occurring once. The specimen was peripheral blood. The receptors were sampled from a woman in her twenties or thirties with active or convalescent COVID-19.

The V and J genes are TRBV3-1 (or the pseudogene TRBV3-2) and TRBJ2-1; TRBD2 matches 12 bases. Germline CDR1 LGHDT, CDR2 YNNKEL (reference sequence). This CDR3 spans 15 amino acids. After removal of 6 bases from V and 4 bases from J, the junction contained 4 bases not matched to a gene. DNA for the CDR3: TGTGCCAGCAGTCGGACTAGCGGGGCATACAATGAGCAGTTCTTC. This sequence encodes CASSRTSGAYNEQFF.

The rearrangement uses TRBV5-6 and TRBJ2-3, with D tentatively TRBD2 (5 bases). CDR1 is SGHDT, CDR2 YYEEEE, per germline. Trimming cost V 5 bases and J 0 bases, with 10 bases left between them. There are 14 residues in the CDR3. CDR3 amino acids: CASRLGPSTDTQYF. CDR3 bases: TGTGCCAGCAGACTAGGACCTAGCACAGATACGCAGTATTTT.

This clone was picked up a small number of times. The V and J genes are TRBV30 and TRBJ1-5; possibly TRBD1 for D (6 bases). There are 14 residues in the CDR3. Germline V gene lookup returns CDR1 GTSNPN and CDR2 SVGIG (reference sequence). V shed 1 base and J shed 7 bases, with 14 bases lying between them. The CDR3 DNA reads as TGTGCCTGGAGTGCCCAGGGGAGACACCAGCCCCAGCATTTT. It translates to CAWSAQGRHQPQHF.

The V and J genes are TRBV9 and TRBJ2-3; a weak D match, TRBD1 (6 bases). Germline V lookup: CDR1 SGDLS, CDR2 YYNGEE. There are 15 residues in the CDR3. The V end lost 0 bases, the J end lost 3 bases, and 11 bases lay between the germline ends. CDR3 sequence (DNA): TGTGCCAGCAGCGTAGGGGAAGGGGGAACAGATACGCAGTATTTT. It is translated as CASSVGEGGTDTQYF.

This chain links TRBV18 with TRBJ2-3, with TRBD1 identical over 7 bases. The junction had 8 bases not matched to a gene; V was cut back by 4 bases and J by 4 bases. The CDR3 contains 15 residues. The germline gives CDR1 KGHSH, CDR2 LQKENI. CDR3 sequence reads: CASSLRGGGADTQYF. The CDR3 bases are TGTGCCAGCTCACTCAGAGGGGGCGGAGCAGATACGCAGTATTTT.

CDR3 sequence reads: CASRDSINQPQHF. The CDR3 nucleotides read TGTGCCAGCAGGGACAGCATCAATCAGCCCCAGCATTTT. This rearrangement joins TRBV6-5 to TRBJ1-5; D might be TRBD1 (6 bases). Germline CDR1 is MNHEY and CDR2 is SVGAGI. The V end lost 6 bases, the J end lost 3 bases, and 9 bases lay between the germline ends. The CDR3 spans 13 residues.

This clone was counted a single time. The chain is built from TRBV6-6 and TRBJ1-4; no clear D. The V end was cut by 4 bases, the J end by 2 bases, with 5 bases between. This CDR3 contains 13 residues. Germline assignment: CDR1 MNHNY and CDR2 SVGAGI (reference sequence). CDR3 sequence: CASSWQTNEKLFF. The CDR3 region has the DNA TGTGCCAGCAGTTGGCAGACTAATGAAAAACTGTTTTTT.

The table lists this clone with a few counts. The chain employs TRBV6-2 or TRBV6-3 and TRBJ2-2, with a possible D match to TRBD2 (6 bases). The CDR3 loop spans 18 amino acids. The germline V and J ends were trimmed by 4 bases and 3 bases, with 21 bases remaining between them. CDR1 is MNHEY and CDR2 is SVGEGT in the germline V gene. CDR3 DNA: TGTGCCAGCAGTTCCTTTAGGCGGGGAATTAAGGACACCGGGGAGCTGTTTTTT. It is translated as CASSSFRRGIKDTGELFF.

The chain recombines TRBV6-2 or TRBV6-3 with TRBJ1-1; D is possibly TRBD1 (5 bases). Germline assignment: CDR1 MNHEY and CDR2 SVGEGT. The CDR3 runs 13 residues. V lost 2 bases, J lost 5 bases, and 9 bases lay in between. CDR3 sequence: CASSYVRGTEAFF. The CDR3 DNA follows: TGTGCCAGCAGTTACGTCCGGGGGACTGAAGCTTTCTTT.

This rearrangement joins TRBV12-3 or TRBV12-4 to TRBJ1-1; D gene ambiguous. V lost 4 bases to trimming and J lost 11 bases, with 17 bases between them. The CDR3 has 13 amino acids. CDR3 residues: CASSSGEGLGAFF. The CDR3 DNA is TGTGCCAGCAGTTCCGGGGAGGGCCTGGGGGCTTTCTTT.

The V call is TRBV28, the J call TRBJ1-3; D gene uncertain. CDR3 length: 16 amino acids. Looked up from germline, CDR1 is MDHEN and CDR2 is SYDVKM. V was pared by 3 bases and J by 2 bases, with 14 bases between. In DNA, the CDR3 is TGTGCCAGCAGTTTTCCAGCGCCATTTGCTGGAAACACCATATATTTT. Its protein product is CASSFPAPFAGNTIYF. The variable domain in full, completed from reference TRBV28 and TRBJ1-3, reads DVKVTQSSRYLVKRTGEKVFLECVQDMDHENMFWYRQDPGLGLRLIYFSYDVKMKEKGDIPEGYSVSREKKERFSLILESASTNQTSMYLCASSFPAPFAGNTIYFGEGSWLTVV.

The chain joins TRBV5-8 to TRBJ1-6; 11 bases fit TRBD1. Germline values: CDR1 SGHTS, CDR2 YDEGEE. J was trimmed by 5 bases and V by 6 bases; bases with no gene match: 13. The CDR3 is 18 residues long. CDR3 amino acids: CASTRTGGAGVDNSPLHF. As DNA, the CDR3 is TGTGCCAGCACCCGGACAGGGGGCGCCGGGGTAGATAATTCACCCCTCCACTTT.

The chain joins TRBV6-5 to TRBJ1-3; 9 nucleotides align to TRBD1. CDR3 size: 15 residues. Germline V CDR1 and CDR2: MNHEY, SVGAGI. V shed 5 bases, J shed 3 bases, and the junction held 5 bases outside the gene matches. DNA of the CDR3: TGTGCCAGCAGTCGGACAGGGGTCGGTGGAAACACCATATATTTT. Encoded protein: CASSRTGVGGNTIYF.

V usage is TRBV14 and J usage is TRBJ1-6; TRBD1 matches 8 bases. The CDR3 loop spans 15 amino acids. The V gene end was trimmed by 4 bases and the J gene end by 11 bases; junction bases not matched to a gene: 10. Germline V gene sequence: CDR1 SGHDN, CDR2 FVKESK. The CDR3 spells CASSRQGIATAPLHF. For the CDR3, the DNA is TGTGCCAGCAGCCGACAGGGGATTGCGACTGCACCCCTCCACTTT.

The CDR3 is CAWSFGQGRTEAFF. As DNA, the CDR3 is TGTGCCTGGAGTTTTGGACAGGGAAGGACTGAAGCTTTCTTT. The chain joins TRBV30 to TRBJ1-1; 8 bases agree with TRBD1. The V segment lost 2 bases and the J segment 5 bases; nucleotides outside the gene matches: 7. CDR1 GTSNPN and CDR2 SVGIG come from the germline V gene (reference sequence). The CDR3 covers 14 residues.

This chain's CDR3 is CASRRGTGNTIYF. CDR3 nucleotides: TGTGCCAGCAGGCGGGGCACTGGAAACACCATATATTTT. The chain links TRBV6-5 to TRBJ1-3, with D possibly being TRBD1 (5 bases). Trimming pared 6 bases from V and 2 bases from J, leaving 8 bases between. This CDR3 has 13 residues. Germline assignment: CDR1 MNHEY and CDR2 SVGAGI.

The rearrangement links TRBV3-1 (or the pseudogene TRBV3-2) to TRBJ2-3; 9 bases match TRBD2. The J segment lost 6 bases and the V segment lost 3 bases, leaving 10 bases of the junction unmatched. Germline V gene sequence: CDR1 LGHDT, CDR2 YNNKEL (reference sequence). This CDR3 contains 16 residues. CDR3 region: CASSQARAGGPDTQYF. CDR3 sequence (DNA): TGTGCCAGCAGCCAGGCACGGGCGGGGGGGCCGGATACGCAGTATTTT.

The chain carries TRBV7-2 and TRBJ2-2; the match to TRBD1 covers 8 bases. The CDR3 sequence is 15 residues long. V was pared by 6 bases and J by 3 bases, with 6 bases of the junction left unmatched. CDR1 and CDR2 from the germline V gene are SGHTA and FQGNSA. The CDR3 reads CASSLTGADTGELFF. Here the CDR3 DNA reads TGTGCCAGCAGTTTGACAGGGGCGGACACCGGGGAGCTGTTTTTT.

This clone has just a few counts. The chain employs TRBV10-1 and TRBJ1-4, with a tentative D call TRBD1 (5 bases). V lost 11 bases to trimming and J lost 7 bases, with 29 bases between them. The CDR3 totals 17 residues. The V gene's germline CDR1 is WNHNN and CDR2 SYGVQD (reference sequence). CDR3 bases: TGCGCCGGGTCGAACGACAGCGACCCATTCTGCCTTGAAAAACTGTTTTTT. Encoded protein: CAGSNDSDPFCLEKLFF.

The CDR3 reads CASSSRTGQGYTF. The CDR3 DNA reads TGTGCCAGCAGCTCCCGGACAGGGCAAGGCTACACCTTC. The chain employs TRBV7-2 and TRBJ1-2; TRBD1 matches 8 bases. V lost 4 bases, J lost 8 bases, and 6 bases stayed unmatched. CDR1 and CDR2 from the germline V gene are SGHTA and FQGNSA. CDR3 length equals 13 residues.

This chain joins TRBV12-3 or TRBV12-4 and TRBJ1-4, with 8 bases identical to TRBD1. Unmatched junction bases numbered 1, after V lost 6 bases and J lost 4 bases. The CDR3 is 13 residues long. In DNA form, the CDR3 reads TGTGCCAGCAGGACAGGGGTTAATGAAAAACTGTTTTTT. Translating gives CASRTGVNEKLFF.

This clone appeared a few times. The rearrangement uses TRBV7-2 and TRBJ1-3; weak D call: TRBD1 (5 bases). V was pared by 5 bases and J by 4 bases, with 18 bases between. Germline V CDR1 and CDR2: SGHTA, FQGNSA. CDR3 size: 16 residues. The CDR3, as DNA: TGTGCCAGCAGCGCCTCCGGGGGGTGGTCAGGAAACACCATATATTTT. Translating gives CASSASGGWSGNTIYF. The full variable domain, with the rest looked up from reference TRBV7-2 and TRBJ1-3, is GAGVSQSPSNKVTEKGKDVELRCDPISGHTALYWYRQSLGQGLEFLIYFQGNSAPDKSGLPSDRFSAERTGGSVSTLTIQRTQQEDSAVYLCASSASGGWSGNTIYFGEGSWLTVV.

The chain has TRBV30 and TRBJ2-7, with D unresolved. CDR1 is GTSNPN, CDR2 SVGIG, per germline (reference sequence). V gave up 2 bases and J gave up 2 bases, with 13 bases separating them. This CDR3 has 14 amino acids. The CDR3 sequence: CAWSIDTRPYEQYF. The CDR3 bases are TGTGCCTGGAGTATAGACACGAGACCCTACGAGCAGTACTTC.

V gene TRBV28 combines with J gene TRBJ2-1, with 9 bases identical to TRBD2. CDR1 MDHEN and CDR2 SYDVKM come from the germline V gene. This CDR3 comprises 14 residues. With V trimmed by 6 bases and J by 4 bases, 4 bases remained unmatched. This CDR3 is CASRLAGSYNEQFF. CDR3 bases: TGTGCCAGCAGGCTAGCGGGGTCATACAATGAGCAGTTCTTC.

The V gene is TRBV10-3, the J gene TRBJ2-1; D unresolved. Germline V gene sequence: CDR1 ENHRY, CDR2 SYGVKD. The CDR3 is made up of 13 amino acids. V lost 2 bases and J lost 4, with 6 bases in between. This chain's CDR3 is CAISEVSYNEQFF. The CDR3 DNA is TGTGCCATCAGTGAGGTTAGTTACAATGAGCAGTTCTTC.

This chain joins TRBV30 and TRBJ2-2; the D is unclear. Between the trimmed V and J ends, which lost 3 bases and 2 bases, there was a span of 7 bases. Germline loops: CDR1 GTSNPN, CDR2 SVGIG (reference sequence). The CDR3 spans 13 residues. CDR3: CAWRVGNTGELFF. The DNA of the CDR3 is TGTGCCTGGAGGGTCGGTAACACCGGGGAGCTGTTTTTT.